What follows is one T cell receptor beta chain and its context. Its antigen is not identified. The data stem from a study of cytomegalovirus exposure and HLA in healthy donors. Study context: Unique TCRs numbering about 85 million, obtained from HLA-typed donors, made up an early data release. Study-level findings and limits: DRB1 showed the most TCR associations and HLA-C the fewest in a later analysis, as rates varied by HLA locus. One variant, a missense change in DCLRE1C, was linked in a later analysis to TCR beta V- and J-gene trimming. Information on immune exposure was restricted to one variable (CMV serostatus).

The CDR3 loop spans 11 amino acids. Deletions cut 8 bases from V and 4 bases from J, with 9 bases between. Per germline, CDR1 MNHNY and CDR2 SVGAGI (reference sequence). The PCR employed 60 Vbeta primers together with 13 Jbeta primers. Some clones are missing from TCRdb's copy, which holds only in-frame ones; the method was immunoSEQ multiplex PCR. The sample lists 100,000 to 150,000 clones, more than 70% occurring once. Sequenced material: PBMCs. The rearrangement links TRBV6-6 to TRBJ2-7; D is perhaps TRBD1 (5 bases). This clonotype originated in a man aged 30-40 years in good health and CMV-seronegative. The CDR3 loop reads CASEGQYEQYF. CDR3 in DNA: TGTGCCAGCGAAGGACAATACGAGCAGTACTTC.